This T cell receptor beta chain was profiled in a study of control samples from healthy donors and cancer patients. Profiling relied on immunoSEQ multiplex PCR, and the TCRdb table lists in-frame clones only, not all of them. The table has approximately 59,000 clones, approximately 87% seen once. Germline V CDR1 and CDR2: SGHRS, YFSETQ. V dropped 5 bases and J dropped 2 bases, with 12 bases sitting between them. The CDR3 runs 14 residues. This TCR was recovered from a woman in her fifties or sixties with lung cancer. The specimen was PBMCs. The chain is built from TRBV5-1 and TRBJ2-3; D possibly corresponds to TRBD1 (6 bases). CDR3 coding DNA: TGCGCCAGCAGTCAGGGGCAGATCACAGATACGCAGTATTTT. Residues: CASSQGQITDTQYF.